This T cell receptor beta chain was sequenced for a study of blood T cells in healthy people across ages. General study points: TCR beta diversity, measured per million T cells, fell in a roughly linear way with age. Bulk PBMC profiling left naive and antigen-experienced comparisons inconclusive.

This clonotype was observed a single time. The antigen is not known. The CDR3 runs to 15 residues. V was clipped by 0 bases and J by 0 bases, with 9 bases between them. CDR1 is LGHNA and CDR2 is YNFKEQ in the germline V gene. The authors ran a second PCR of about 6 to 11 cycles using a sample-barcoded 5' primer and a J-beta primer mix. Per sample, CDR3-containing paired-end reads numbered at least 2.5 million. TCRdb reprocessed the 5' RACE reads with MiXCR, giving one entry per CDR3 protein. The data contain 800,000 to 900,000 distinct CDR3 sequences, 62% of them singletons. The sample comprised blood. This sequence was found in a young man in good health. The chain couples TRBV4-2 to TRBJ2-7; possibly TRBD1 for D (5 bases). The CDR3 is CASSQDHDSSYEQYF. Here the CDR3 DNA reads TGTGCCAGCAGCCAAGATCATGACAGCTCCTACGAGCAGTACTTC.